Below, 15 T cell receptor beta chains from the same sample are listed, as sequenced in a study of CD4 T cells in relation to SARS-CoV-2 and coronaviruses. These receptors' targets are unknown. Before the COVID-19 pandemic, during about 2011-2019, CD4+ T cells were taken from unexposed donors. After about 10 days of culture, CD4+ T cells were isolated. Assay used: immunoSEQ multiplex PCR; TCRdb lists only in-frame clones, some missing. This table holds around 16,000 clones, about 78% found once. Source material: CD4+ T cells from PBMCs, cultured in vitro. Receptors originate from a human donor in good health.

The chain is built from TRBV4-2 and TRBJ2-7, with TRBD1 matching over 8 bases. CDR3 length: 16 residues. Trimming removed 2 bases from V and 3 bases from J; junction bases left unmatched: 9. Germline V gives CDR1 LGHNA, CDR2 YNFKEQ. The CDR3, as DNA: TGTGCCAGCAGCCAAAACGCAGGGGGCGGTATCTACGAGCAGTACTTC. It specifies CASSQNAGGGIYEQYF.

V gene TRBV4-2 combines with J gene TRBJ2-1; 11 bases agree with TRBD1. The CDR3 length is 18 residues. Germline values: CDR1 LGHNA, CDR2 YNFKEQ. V lost 0 bases and J lost 0; bases outside the gene matches: 4. This CDR3 reads CASSQDGTGGLSYNEQFF. The CDR3 bases are TGTGCCAGCAGCCAAGATGGGACAGGGGGTCTCTCCTACAATGAGCAGTTCTTC.

This clone was counted a single time. CDR3 protein: CASRRDRDNYGYTF. Here the CDR3 DNA reads TGTGCCAGCAGGCGGGACAGGGATAACTATGGCTACACCTTC. The chain joins TRBV6-4 to TRBJ1-2; 9 nucleotides align to TRBD1. This CDR3 has 14 amino acids. Per the germline V gene, CDR1 is MRHNA and CDR2 is SNTAGT. V was clipped by 6 bases and J by 1 base; unmatched bases: 3.

The CDR3 loop is CASSNPSIPPNEQFF. In DNA form, the CDR3 reads TGCGCCAGCAGCAATCCCAGCATCCCTCCCAATGAGCAGTTCTTC. The chain employs TRBV10-1 and TRBJ2-1; no firm D call. This CDR3 contains 15 residues. CDR1 WNHNN and CDR2 SYGVQD come from the germline V gene (reference sequence). The germline V and J ends were trimmed by 6 bases and 6 bases, with 18 bases remaining between them.

The V call is TRBV3-1 (or the pseudogene TRBV3-2), the J call TRBJ1-1; TRBD1 matches at 8 bases. The CDR3 sequence is 15 residues long. Germline V gene lookup returns CDR1 LGHDT and CDR2 YNNKEL (reference sequence). The V gene end was trimmed by 4 bases and the J gene end by 5 bases; junction bases not matched to a gene: 9. In DNA form, the CDR3 reads TGTGCCAGCAGCCCCCATGGACAGGGAGGAACTGAAGCTTTCTTT. Translating gives CASSPHGQGGTEAFF.

The chain recombines TRBV5-1 with TRBJ2-3; no firm D call. Germline CDR1 SGHRS, CDR2 YFSETQ. The CDR3 covers 14 residues. Trimming took off 3 bases at V and 1 base at J, with 9 bases between the two ends. CDR3 sequence (DNA): TGCGCCAGCAGCTCGGGTGGGGGCACAGATACGCAGTATTTT. Amino acid sequence: CASSSGGGTDTQYF.

The chain uses TRBV30 and TRBJ1-6, with 7 bases that match TRBD1. CDR1 GTSNPN and CDR2 SVGIG come from the germline V gene (reference sequence). The trim removed 2 bases at V and 6 bases at J, leaving 10 bases unmatched. The CDR3 totals 16 residues. This CDR3 is CAWSSGGTAINSPLHF. CDR3 nucleotides: TGTGCCTGGAGTTCAGGGGGGACAGCGATTAATTCACCCCTCCACTTT.

The chain recombines TRBV9 with TRBJ1-1; TRBD1 is a possible D gene (6 bases). Germline CDR1 is SGDLS and CDR2 is YYNGEE. Between the trimmed V and J ends, which lost 0 bases and 4 bases, there was a span of 13 bases. There are 15 residues in the CDR3. The CDR3, as DNA: TGTGCCAGCAGCGTAGAGGTAGGGGGGGGCACTGAAGCTTTCTTT. It translates to CASSVEVGGGTEAFF. Drawing the rest from reference TRBV9 and TRBJ1-1, the complete variable domain is DSGVTQTPKHLITATGQRVTLRCSPRSGDLSVYWYQQSLDQGLQFLIQYYNGEERAKGNILERFSAQQFPDLHSELNLSSLELGDSALYFCASSVEVGGGTEAFFGQGTRLTVV.

The V call is TRBV7-3, the J call TRBJ2-2; D call uncertain. Germline V gene data show CDR1 as SGHTA and CDR2 as FQGTGA. V lost 2 bases, J lost 2 bases, and 12 bases lay in between. The CDR3 consists of 16 residues. CDR3 DNA: TGTGCCAGCAGCTTATTGGCAGTATCTAACACCGGGGAGCTGTTTTTT. Its translation is CASSLLAVSNTGELFF.

The V gene is TRBV28, the J gene TRBJ1-2; tentatively, D is TRBD1 (6 bases). Germline CDR1 and CDR2: MDHEN and SYDVKM. Trimming left V 5 bases short and J 5 bases short, with 21 bases between. CDR3 size: 16 residues. The CDR3 DNA follows: TGTGCCAGCAGTGATACTGGGACAACCAAGAGGTATGGCTACACCTTC. Its protein product is CASSDTGTTKRYGYTF.

A few counts support this clone. The J gene is TRBJ2-7, the V gene TRBV28, with 9 positions matching TRBD2. The CDR3 sequence is 15 residues long. The germline V gene encodes CDR1 MDHEN and CDR2 SYDVKM. The junction had 10 bases not matched to a gene; V was cut back by 5 bases and J by 5 bases. The CDR3 coding sequence is TGTGCCAGCAGTACTCATAGCGGGAGCACGAACGAGCAGTACTTC. Its translation is CASSTHSGSTNEQYF.

The chain carries TRBV5-6 and TRBJ1-5; 10 bases fit TRBD1. Per the germline V gene, CDR1 is SGHDT and CDR2 is YYEEEE. V gave up 4 bases and J gave up 3 bases; unmatched junction bases: 1. CDR3 length: 14 amino acids. The CDR3 DNA reads as TGTGCCAGCAGCGGGACAGGGGACAATCAGCCCCAGCATTTT. Translation: CASSGTGDNQPQHF.

This rearrangement joins TRBV10-3 to TRBJ1-3, with no clear D. V was shortened by 7 bases and J by 0 bases, with 10 bases between the two germline ends. CDR3 length equals 14 residues. CDR1 and CDR2 from the germline V gene are ENHRY and SYGVKD. The CDR3, as DNA: TGTGCCATCACCGAGGGCGGCTCTGGAAACACCATATATTTT. Protein: CAITEGGSGNTIYF.

This sequence joins TRBV28 and TRBJ1-2; no clear D. CDR1 is MDHEN, CDR2 SYDVKM, per germline. This CDR3 has 14 residues. Trimming stripped 1 base from V and 7 bases from J, with 13 bases between. The CDR3: CASSLSPRRGGYTF. The CDR3 DNA sequence: TGTGCCAGCAGTTTATCCCCTCGGCGGGGTGGCTACACCTTC.

The rearrangement joins TRBV5-6 to TRBJ2-7, with no clear D. Per germline, CDR1 SGHDT and CDR2 YYEEEE. Trimming removed 4 bases from V and 0 bases from J, with 8 bases in between. The CDR3 is made up of 13 amino acids. The CDR3 region has the DNA TGTGCCAGCAGCGAGAGTATCTCCTACGAGCAGTACTTC. Protein product: CASSESISYEQYF.